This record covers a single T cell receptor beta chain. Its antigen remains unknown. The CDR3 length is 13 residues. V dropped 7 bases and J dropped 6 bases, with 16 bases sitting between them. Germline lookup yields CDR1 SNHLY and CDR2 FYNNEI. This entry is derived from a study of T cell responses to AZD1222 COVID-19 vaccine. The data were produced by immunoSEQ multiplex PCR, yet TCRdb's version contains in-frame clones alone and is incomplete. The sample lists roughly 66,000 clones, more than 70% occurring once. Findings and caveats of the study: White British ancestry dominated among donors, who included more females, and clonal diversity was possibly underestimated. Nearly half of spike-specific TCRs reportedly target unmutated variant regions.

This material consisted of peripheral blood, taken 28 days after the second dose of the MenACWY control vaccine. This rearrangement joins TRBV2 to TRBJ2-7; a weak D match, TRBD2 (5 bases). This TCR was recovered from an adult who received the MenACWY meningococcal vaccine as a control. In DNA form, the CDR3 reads TGTGCCAGCACTACGCGGGCGTCGACCGAGCAGTACTTC. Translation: CASTTRASTEQYF.